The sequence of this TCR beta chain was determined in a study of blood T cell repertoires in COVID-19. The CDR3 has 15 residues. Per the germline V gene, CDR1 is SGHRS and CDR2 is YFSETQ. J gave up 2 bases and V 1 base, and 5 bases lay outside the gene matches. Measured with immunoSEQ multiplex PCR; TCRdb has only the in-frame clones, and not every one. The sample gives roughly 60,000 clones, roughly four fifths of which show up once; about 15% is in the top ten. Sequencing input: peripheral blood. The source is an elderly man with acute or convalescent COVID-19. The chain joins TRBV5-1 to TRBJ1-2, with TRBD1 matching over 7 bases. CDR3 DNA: TGCGCCAGCAGCTTGCAGGGGGAGAGGAACTATGGCTACACCTTC. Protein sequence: CASSLQGERNYGYTF.